This T cell receptor beta chain was obtained from a study of T cells in Graves' hyperthyroidism and ophthalmopathy. The investigators amplified TCR beta CDR3 regions from RNA transcripts. TCR CDR3 underwent first-round RT-PCR with the HTBI primer set. MiXCR was run by TCRdb on the multiplex PCR reads, yielding one entry per CDR3 protein. The table has fewer than 600,000 distinct CDR3 sequences, 11% to 15% seen once. This clonotype was counted at least ten times. Trimming removed 5 bases from V and 8 bases from J, with 19 bases in between. From germline, CDR1 is SGHNT and CDR2 YENEEA. CDR3 size: 14 residues.

V gene TRBV11-3 combines with J gene TRBJ2-7; tentatively, D is TRBD1 or TRBD2 (5 bases each). Sequencing was done on a sample of blood. This clonotype originated in a middle-aged woman with Graves' hyperthyroidism. The CDR3 sequence is CASSAGTIQGKQYF. The CDR3 region has the DNA TGTGCCAGCAGCGCCGGGACCATTCAAGGGAAGCAGTACTTC.